This T cell receptor (beta chain) appears in the sequencing data of a study of human T cells and chemical hapten exposure. Study-wide context: How much TCR each sample yielded varied, mostly because pooled library volumes differed slightly.

MiXCR, run by TCRdb on the RACE reads, gives a single entry per CDR3 protein. The sample holds under 100,000 distinct CDR3 sequences, less than 11% seen once. With regard to this clonotype: The antigen remains unidentified.

Germline CDR1 reads DFQATT; CDR2 reads SNEGSKA (reference sequence). This CDR3 has 13 amino acids. V was clipped by 8 bases and J by 5 bases; unmatched bases: 12. Overall study results and limits: Alopecia affected the donors, so their immune response may differ from healthy people's.

Time point denoted: patch test 2, 6 weeks after DPC sensitization. Indicated treatment: therapeutic diphenylcyclopropenone sensitization with weekly scalp DPC. The chain recombines TRBV20-1 with TRBJ2-7, with 7 bases lining up with TRBD2. The sequencing used whole blood, collected in connection with sensitization to the hapten diphenylcyclopropenone (DPC). This receptor was taken from a woman aged 45-65 years with alopecia areata. Some clones in this sample may be carry-over from other donors' samples. CDR3 coding DNA: TGCAGTCTCCGAGGCGGGAGAGGTCACGAGCAGTACTTC. This translates into CSLRGGRGHEQYF.